The 12 T cell receptor beta chains below come from one sample, sequenced in a study of T-cell reconstitution after alpha-beta-depleted transplantation in children. TCRbeta library preparation incorporated unique molecular identifiers. One entry per CDR3 protein results from TCRdb running MiXCR on the PCR reads. This table holds around 800,000 distinct CDR3 sequences, around 15% found once. The sample was PBMCs, mostly from graft donor cells, taken 360 days after TCRalphabeta/CD19-depleted stem cell transplant. The receptors stem from a male patient aged 10-17 years who had a stem cell transplant for acute lymphoblastic leukemia, so the T cells may come from the graft donor.

This chain joins TRBV12-3 or TRBV12-4 and TRBJ2-2; D is ambiguous. Trimming pared 2 bases from V and 2 bases from J, leaving 9 bases between. The length of the CDR3 is 15 residues. This CDR3 is CASSLMGFNTGELFF. In DNA, the CDR3 is TGTGCCAGCAGTTTAATGGGGTTCAACACCGGGGAGCTGTTTTTT.

Only a few counts were recorded for this clonotype. The DNA of the CDR3 is TGTGCCAGCAGTTACGAACTAGCGGGAACCTTCTCTGGGGCCAACGTCCTGACTTTC. Its protein is CASSYELAGTFSGANVLTF. The gene calls are TRBV6-2 or TRBV6-3 and TRBJ2-6; 10 nucleotides match TRBD2. Germline V gene data show CDR1 as MNHEY and CDR2 as SVGEGT. The CDR3 is 19 residues long. The V gene end was trimmed by 2 bases and the J gene end by 0 bases; junction bases not matched to a gene: 7.

This clonotype was seen at least ten times. The chain uses TRBV5-1 and TRBJ2-7; no definite D call. V lost 1 base to trimming and J lost 2 bases, with 7 bases between them. Germline values: CDR1 SGHRS, CDR2 YFSETQ. The CDR3 runs to 13 residues. The CDR3 here is CASSLNFAYEQYF. CDR3 in DNA: TGCGCCAGCAGCTTGAACTTTGCCTACGAGCAGTACTTC.

This clonotype was detected ten times or more. The chain uses TRBV5-8 and TRBJ2-1; 8 nucleotides align to TRBD2. From germline, CDR1 is SGHTS and CDR2 YDEGEE. V gave up 4 bases and J gave up 6 bases; unmatched junction bases: 6. This CDR3 spans 14 amino acids. The CDR3 sequence is CASSRGLDFNEQFF. DNA of the CDR3: TGTGCCAGCAGCCGGGGACTAGACTTCAATGAGCAGTTCTTC.

The CDR3 region has the DNA TGCAGTGCTAAGGGGTCGAGAGCAGGGTATACCTACGAGCAGTACTTC. This encodes CSAKGSRAGYTYEQYF. The J gene is TRBJ2-7, the V gene TRBV20-1, with a tentative D call TRBD1 (5 bases). The CDR3 extends over 16 amino acids. Germline V CDR1 and CDR2: DFQATT, SNEGSKA (reference sequence). Trimming took 4 bases from V and 2 from J, leaving 21 bases between them.

The rearrangement uses TRBV4-1 and TRBJ1-2; 7 bases agree with TRBD1. V lost 6 bases, J lost 7 bases, and 8 bases stayed unmatched. CDR3 length: 13 residues. Per the germline V gene, CDR1 is MGHRA and CDR2 is YSYEKL. The CDR3 bases are TGCGCCAGCAGGGAGGGGGCAAGGGGTGGCTACACCTTC. Translation gives CASREGARGGYTF.

Only a few counts were recorded for this clonotype. Written as DNA, the CDR3 is TGTGCCAGCAGCGAACTAGGGGGGTTATCCTACGAGCAGTACTTC. It yields the protein CASSELGGLSYEQYF. J is TRBJ2-7 and V is TRBV7-9, with D perhaps matching TRBD1 or TRBD2 (6 bases each). Trimming shortened V by 5 bases and J by 1 base, and 15 bases separated the two germline ends. The CDR3 extends over 15 amino acids. From germline, CDR1 is SEHNR and CDR2 FQNEAQ (reference sequence).

This clonotype has a count of ten or more. The chain links TRBV27 to TRBJ2-3; 7 bases align to TRBD1. The V and J ends lost 6 bases and 0 bases, in that order; junction bases with no gene match: 3. The CDR3 is 14 amino acids. Germline-derived CDR1 and CDR2 are MNHEY and SMNVEV (reference sequence). The CDR3: CASSTTGSTDTQYF. CDR3 nucleotide sequence: TGTGCCAGCAGCACGACAGGGAGCACAGATACGCAGTATTTT.

This chain uses TRBV19 with TRBJ2-5; TRBD2 matches at 7 bases. After removal of 4 bases from V and 1 base from J, the junction contained 6 bases not matched to a gene. Germline assignment: CDR1 LNHDA and CDR2 SQIVND (reference sequence). The CDR3 spans 15 residues. Written as DNA, the CDR3 is TGTGCCAGTAGTACCTTAGCGGGTGTCCAAGAGACCCAGTACTTC. As protein: CASSTLAGVQETQYF.

A few counts support this clonotype. The CDR3 sequence is CASNRPPSSAEQYF. In DNA, the CDR3 is TGTGCCAGCAACCGGCCCCCGTCTAGCGCCGAGCAGTACTTC. V gene TRBV12-3 or TRBV12-4 combines with J gene TRBJ2-7; TRBD2 might be the D (6 bases). Trimming pared 7 bases from V and 6 bases from J, leaving 19 bases between. The CDR3 loop spans 14 amino acids.

The chain is built from TRBV5-6 and TRBJ2-4; either TRBD1 or TRBD2 may supply D (5 bases each). The CDR3 length is 14 residues. Per the germline V gene, CDR1 is SGHDT and CDR2 is YYEEEE. Between the trimmed V and J ends, which lost 4 bases and 9 bases, there was a span of 17 bases. The CDR3 sequence: CASSMQGRRGIQYF. In DNA form, the CDR3 reads TGTGCCAGCAGCATGCAGGGACGGCGTGGCATTCAGTACTTC.

CDR3 DNA: TGTGCCAGCTCACAGGGCTATGGAGCTTTCTTT. Residues: CASSQGYGAFF. This chain connects TRBV18 to TRBJ1-1; D is unclear. The V end was cut by 4 bases, the J end by 10 bases, with 10 bases between. Looked up from germline, CDR1 is KGHSH and CDR2 is LQKENI. The length of the CDR3 is 11 residues. The full variable domain, rest sourced from reference TRBV18 and TRBJ1-1, is NAGVMQNPRHLVRRRGQEARLRCSPMKGHSHVYWYRQLPEEGLKFMVYLQKENIIDESGMPKERFSAEFPKEGPSILRIQQVVRGDSAAYFCASSQGYGAFFGQGTRLTVV.